These 26 T cell receptor beta chains were all obtained from the same sample, sequenced in a study of blood T cell repertoires in COVID-19. Sequenced by immunoSEQ multiplex PCR; TCRdb stores in-frame clones only, minus some. The table records over 150,000 clones, 85% to 95% of them present only once. The sequenced material came from peripheral blood. These receptors all stem from a man aged 45-65 years with acute or convalescent COVID-19.

The chain recombines TRBV28 with TRBJ1-6; a weak D match, TRBD1 (6 bases). With 8 bases removed from V and 0 bases from J, the gap between germline ends came to 8 bases. Germline CDR1 and CDR2: MDHEN and SYDVKM. This CDR3 region has 14 residues. The CDR3 loop reads CASGTFSYNSPLHF. CDR3 nucleotides: TGTGCCAGCGGGACATTCTCCTATAATTCACCCCTCCACTTT.

The chain carries TRBV7-8 and TRBJ1-1, with a weak D call TRBD1 (6 bases). The germline CDR1 and CDR2 sequences are SGHVS and FQNEAQ. The V end was cut by 7 bases, the J end by 3 bases, with 18 bases between. CDR3 size: 15 residues. The DNA of the CDR3 is TGTGCCAGCAAACCTGCATCCAGGGGAGACACTGAAGCTTTCTTT. Residues: CASKPASRGDTEAFF.

V is TRBV29-1 and J is TRBJ1-1; the D is unclear. Per the germline V gene, CDR1 is SQVTM and CDR2 is ANQGSEA. CDR3 length equals 11 residues. Between the trimmed V and J ends, which lost 0 bases and 11 bases, there was a span of 10 bases. CDR3 region: CSVEDHSEAFF. For the CDR3, the DNA is TGCAGCGTTGAAGATCACAGTGAGGCTTTCTTT.

The chain has TRBV6-6 and TRBJ2-2; tentative D call: TRBD1 (6 bases). V dropped 6 bases and J dropped 1 base, with 15 bases sitting between them. Germline assignment: CDR1 MNHNY and CDR2 SVGAGI (reference sequence). This CDR3 spans 16 amino acids. The CDR3 DNA is TGTGCCAGCAGCTACCCTGGACAGAGGAACACCGGGGAGCTGTTTTTT. This gives the protein CASSYPGQRNTGELFF.

This clone was seen only once. The V gene is TRBV16, the J gene TRBJ1-5; 7 bases map to TRBD1. Germline V gives CDR1 KGHSY, CDR2 FQNENV. This CDR3 comprises 18 residues. V gave up 0 bases and J gave up 0 bases; unmatched junction bases: 8. CDR3 DNA: TGTGCCAGCAGCCAATCGGAGACAGGGTATTATAGCAATCAGCCCCAGCATTTT. This codes for CASSQSETGYYSNQPQHF.

The chain is built from TRBV27 and TRBJ2-2, with a possible D match to TRBD1 (5 bases). Per the germline V gene, CDR1 is MNHEY and CDR2 is SMNVEV (reference sequence). The CDR3 has 15 amino acids. Trimming shortened V by 2 bases and J by 7 bases, and 14 bases separated the two germline ends. CDR3 loop: CASSLRGQLGGELFF. The CDR3 DNA reads as TGTGCCAGCAGTTTAAGGGGTCAGCTTGGCGGGGAGCTGTTTTTT.

V usage is TRBV19 and J usage is TRBJ2-5; 9 bases fit TRBD2. CDR1 is LNHDA, CDR2 SQIVND, per germline (reference sequence). CDR3 length equals 16 residues. The junction had 9 bases not matched to a gene; V was cut back by 5 bases and J by 2 bases. The CDR3 DNA sequence: TGTGCCAGTAGTTTCATAGCGGGAGCGGTACAAGAGACCCAGTACTTC. Its protein is CASSFIAGAVQETQYF.

V is TRBV28 and J is TRBJ1-5; 7 bases line up with TRBD1. V trimming: 5 bases; J trimming: 1 base; junction bases outside the gene matches: 2. CDR1 MDHEN and CDR2 SYDVKM come from the germline V gene. The CDR3 loop spans 14 amino acids. CDR3 in amino acids: CASSPQGSNQPQHF. The CDR3 DNA follows: TGTGCCAGCAGTCCACAGGGGAGCAATCAGCCCCAGCATTTT.

V and J are TRBV6-5 and TRBJ1-1; maybe TRBD1 (6 bases). The V end lost 6 bases, the J end lost 5 bases, and 13 bases lay between the germline ends. CDR1 is MNHEY, CDR2 SVGAGI, per germline. This CDR3 is 13 amino acids long. The CDR3 reads CASRTDRRTEAFF. In nucleotides, the CDR3 is TGTGCCAGCAGAACCGACAGGCGAACTGAAGCTTTCTTT.

The chain carries TRBV5-4 and TRBJ2-3, with 8 bases identical to TRBD2. J lost 3 bases, V lost 4 bases, and 7 bases had no gene match. The germline V gene encodes CDR1 SGHNT and CDR2 YYREEE (reference sequence). The CDR3 has 15 residues. The CDR3 sequence is CASSIIAGLTDTQYF. As DNA, the CDR3 is TGTGCCAGCAGCATCATAGCGGGATTGACAGATACGCAGTATTTT.

The chain carries TRBV5-4 and TRBJ2-7, with 8 bases lining up with TRBD1. J lost 5 bases, V lost 1 base, and 8 bases had no gene match. The CDR3 spans 15 residues. CDR1 and CDR2 from the germline V gene are SGHNT and YYREEE (reference sequence). CDR3 loop: CASSLLPGGRNEQYF. For the CDR3, the DNA is TGTGCCAGCAGCTTGCTGCCAGGGGGCAGGAACGAGCAGTACTTC.

The genes are TRBV7-2 and TRBJ1-1; D might be TRBD1 (6 bases). The CDR3 totals 15 residues. V dropped 1 base and J dropped 7 bases, with 16 bases sitting between them. Germline assignment: CDR1 SGHTA and CDR2 FQGNSA. DNA for the CDR3: TGTGCCAGCAGCTTAGGGACAGAAGGGGTCAATGAAGCTTTCTTT. Amino acids: CASSLGTEGVNEAFF.

The chain joins TRBV27 to TRBJ1-5; 7 bases agree with TRBD1. Germline trimming cut 5 bases from V and 2 bases from J; bases unmatched to any gene: 0. In germline, CDR1 is MNHEY, CDR2 SMNVEV (reference sequence). This CDR3 comprises 13 residues. CDR3 nucleotides: TGTGCCAGCAGTACAGGGGGCAATCAGCCCCAGCATTTT. Its translation: CASSTGGNQPQHF.

The chain is built from TRBV12-3 or TRBV12-4 and TRBJ1-1, with 9 nucleotides matching TRBD1. This CDR3 has 13 amino acids. The V gene end was trimmed by 6 bases and the J gene end by 6 bases; junction bases not matched to a gene: 5. CDR3 residues: CASRGQGGAEAFF. As DNA, the CDR3 is TGTGCCAGCAGGGGACAGGGAGGGGCTGAAGCTTTCTTT.

The rearrangement uses TRBV7-2 and TRBJ1-4; TRBD1 aligns across 7 bases. The length of the CDR3 is 14 residues. Germline values: CDR1 SGHTA, CDR2 FQGNSA. After removal of 4 bases from V and 8 bases from J, the junction contained 7 bases not matched to a gene. The CDR3 region is CASSSQGVGEKLFF. In DNA form, the CDR3 reads TGTGCCAGCAGCTCGCAGGGGGTAGGCGAAAAACTGTTTTTT. Full variable domain (rest looked up from reference TRBV7-2 and TRBJ1-4): GAGVSQSPSNKVTEKGKDVELRCDPISGHTALYWYRQSLGQGLEFLIYFQGNSAPDKSGLPSDRFSAERTGGSVSTLTIQRTQQEDSAVYLCASSSQGVGEKLFFGSGTQLSVL.

The chain uses TRBV7-9 and TRBJ1-2; 7 bases fit TRBD1. V lost 4 bases and J lost 4; bases outside the gene matches: 12. The CDR3 covers 16 residues. Germline V gene sequence: CDR1 SEHNR, CDR2 FQNEAQ (reference sequence). CDR3 bases: TGTGCCAGCAGCTCGGAAGATCGGACAGGTGGCTATGGCTACACCTTC. Amino acids: CASSSEDRTGGYGYTF.

V gene TRBV19 combines with J gene TRBJ2-1; weak D call: TRBD1 (5 bases). The CDR3 runs 14 residues. Trimming left V 4 bases short and J 5 bases short, with 12 bases between. CDR1 is LNHDA, CDR2 SQIVND, per germline (reference sequence). The CDR3 DNA is TGTGCCAGTAGTAGCCAGGGCGAAAACAATGAGCAGTTCTTC. Translated: CASSSQGENNEQFF.

This clone is a singleton in its sample. The chain uses TRBV24-1 and TRBJ2-7; D unclear. The length of the CDR3 is 13 residues. V was pared by 9 bases and J by 2 bases, with 13 bases between. Germline values: CDR1 KGHDR, CDR2 SFDVKD. The CDR3 here is CATPLSETYEQYV. The CDR3 region has the DNA TGTGCCACCCCGCTTAGTGAGACCTACGAGCAGTACGTC.

The chain couples TRBV29-1 to TRBJ2-4, with D perhaps matching TRBD1 (5 bases). CDR3 length equals 13 residues. V was trimmed by 7 bases and J by 0 bases, leaving 10 bases between them. The germline gives CDR1 SQVTM, CDR2 ANQGSEA. CDR3: CSGLQVAKNIQYF. The CDR3 DNA follows: TGCAGCGGCCTACAGGTAGCCAAAAACATTCAGTACTTC.

The chain links TRBV24-1 to TRBJ2-1; D is unclear. Germline loops: CDR1 KGHDR, CDR2 SFDVKD. V lost 0 bases and J 4 bases, leaving 6 bases between the germline ends. There are 14 residues in the CDR3. CDR3 sequence reads: CATSDLNGYNEQFF. The CDR3 DNA is TGTGCCACCAGTGATTTGAACGGTTACAATGAGCAGTTCTTC.

The chain links TRBV19 to TRBJ2-3; tentatively, D is TRBD2 (6 bases). There are 14 residues in the CDR3. Germline lookup yields CDR1 LNHDA and CDR2 SQIVND (reference sequence). With 3 bases removed from V and 6 bases from J, the gap between germline ends came to 13 bases. CDR3 region: CASSIDGGRDTQYF. CDR3 nucleotide sequence: TGTGCCAGTAGTATTGACGGGGGAAGGGATACGCAGTATTTT.

This chain joins TRBV6-5 and TRBJ1-1, with D unclear. With 2 bases removed from V and 6 bases from J, the gap between germline ends came to 13 bases. The germline V gene has CDR1 MNHEY and CDR2 SVGAGI. CDR3 size: 14 residues. The CDR3 loop reads CASSYGRGESEAFF. In nucleotides, the CDR3 is TGTGCCAGCAGTTACGGGAGAGGAGAGTCTGAAGCTTTCTTT.

The rearrangement links TRBV5-4 to TRBJ2-5; tentatively, D is TRBD2 (5 bases). Germline assignment: CDR1 SGHNT and CDR2 YYREEE (reference sequence). This CDR3 has 15 residues. Trimming pared 1 base from V and 3 bases from J, leaving 13 bases between. CDR3 in DNA: TGTGCCAGCAGCTTGTCATTAGGGAGTGAAGAGACCCAGTACTTC. Its protein is CASSLSLGSEETQYF.

V gene TRBV2 combines with J gene TRBJ1-3; D is unclear. The germline CDR1 and CDR2 sequences are SNHLY and FYNNEI. V shed 1 base and J shed 0 bases, with 13 bases lying between them. The CDR3 covers 17 residues. The CDR3 here is CASSEVVQAYSGNTIYF. CDR3 DNA sequence: TGTGCCAGCAGTGAAGTGGTGCAGGCCTACTCTGGAAACACCATATATTTT.

This clone occurred a few times. The chain uses TRBV9 and TRBJ1-6, with 9 positions matching TRBD1. V was pared by 5 bases and J by 4 bases, with 16 bases of the junction left unmatched. Germline CDR1 SGDLS, CDR2 YYNGEE. The CDR3 length is 19 residues. CDR3 protein: CASSRTNYGTGSYNSPLHF. DNA for the CDR3: TGTGCCAGCAGTCGAACCAATTACGGGACAGGGTCTTATAATTCACCCCTCCACTTT.

This chain links TRBV5-6 with TRBJ1-1; D remains ambiguous. The germline V gene encodes CDR1 SGHDT and CDR2 YYEEEE. The CDR3 spans 14 residues. V lost 0 bases, J lost 0 bases, and 6 bases lay in between. The CDR3 bases are TGTGCCAGCAGCTTGGGGACTCTGAACACTGAAGCTTTCTTT. It is translated as CASSLGTLNTEAFF.